Here is one T cell receptor (beta chain) with its context. Its antigen is still unknown. CDR3 size: 16 residues. V was pared by 3 bases and J by 7 bases, with 9 bases of the junction left unmatched. The germline V gene encodes CDR1 KGHDR and CDR2 SFDVKD. A mixed TRB-A/B primer pool amplified rearranged TRB by multiplex touch-down PCR. TCRdb redid the calling of the multiplex PCR reads with MiXCR, one entry per CDR3 protein. The data contain more than 1,500 distinct CDR3 sequences, 30% to 35% of them seen just once; the ten biggest clones take up 11%. The sample is drawn from a study of T cell repertoires in aging, cancer and after chemotherapy. Study-wide background: Six age groups, ranging from 30 or younger to 70 or older, included the donors. Patients with chronic lymphocytic leukemia were sampled before and after fludarabine- or bendamustine-based chemotherapy. Findings and limits, study-wide: In cancer patients, declining TCR diversity with age involved lost richness and lost evenness. Rebound thymic output was suggested by rising median generation probability during chemotherapy in each cancer cohort.

TCR beta rearrangements were amplified from peripheral blood genomic DNA. The sequence was collected from a human donor with a blood cancer. Sequenced: blood. J is TRBJ2-2 and V is TRBV24-1, with 8 bases aligning to TRBD1. Here the CDR3 reads CATSDPRQGAIGELFF. CDR3 bases: TGTGCCACCAGTGATCCGCGCCAGGGGGCTATCGGGGAGCTGTTTTTT.